This T cell receptor (beta chain) came from a study of T-cell reconstitution after alpha-beta-depleted transplantation in children. Unique molecular identifiers were incorporated into the prepared TCRbeta library. One entry per CDR3 protein, called by TCRdb with MiXCR from the PCR reads. The profile shows around 300,000 distinct CDR3 sequences, approximately 23% of them singletons. The CDR3 covers 11 residues. Trimming pared 6 bases from V and 2 bases from J, leaving 5 bases between. The table lists this clonotype with a few counts. The sequencing used PBMCs, mostly from graft donor cells, collected 180 days after TCRalphabeta/CD19-depleted stem cell transplant. The J gene is TRBJ2-7, the V gene TRBV12-3 or TRBV12-4; no definite D call. The TCR originated in a male patient younger than 18 who had a stem cell transplant for acute lymphoblastic leukemia, so the T cells may come from the graft donor. The CDR3 here is CASSKPYEQYF. CDR3 DNA sequence: TGTGCCAGCAGCAAGCCCTACGAGCAGTACTTC.